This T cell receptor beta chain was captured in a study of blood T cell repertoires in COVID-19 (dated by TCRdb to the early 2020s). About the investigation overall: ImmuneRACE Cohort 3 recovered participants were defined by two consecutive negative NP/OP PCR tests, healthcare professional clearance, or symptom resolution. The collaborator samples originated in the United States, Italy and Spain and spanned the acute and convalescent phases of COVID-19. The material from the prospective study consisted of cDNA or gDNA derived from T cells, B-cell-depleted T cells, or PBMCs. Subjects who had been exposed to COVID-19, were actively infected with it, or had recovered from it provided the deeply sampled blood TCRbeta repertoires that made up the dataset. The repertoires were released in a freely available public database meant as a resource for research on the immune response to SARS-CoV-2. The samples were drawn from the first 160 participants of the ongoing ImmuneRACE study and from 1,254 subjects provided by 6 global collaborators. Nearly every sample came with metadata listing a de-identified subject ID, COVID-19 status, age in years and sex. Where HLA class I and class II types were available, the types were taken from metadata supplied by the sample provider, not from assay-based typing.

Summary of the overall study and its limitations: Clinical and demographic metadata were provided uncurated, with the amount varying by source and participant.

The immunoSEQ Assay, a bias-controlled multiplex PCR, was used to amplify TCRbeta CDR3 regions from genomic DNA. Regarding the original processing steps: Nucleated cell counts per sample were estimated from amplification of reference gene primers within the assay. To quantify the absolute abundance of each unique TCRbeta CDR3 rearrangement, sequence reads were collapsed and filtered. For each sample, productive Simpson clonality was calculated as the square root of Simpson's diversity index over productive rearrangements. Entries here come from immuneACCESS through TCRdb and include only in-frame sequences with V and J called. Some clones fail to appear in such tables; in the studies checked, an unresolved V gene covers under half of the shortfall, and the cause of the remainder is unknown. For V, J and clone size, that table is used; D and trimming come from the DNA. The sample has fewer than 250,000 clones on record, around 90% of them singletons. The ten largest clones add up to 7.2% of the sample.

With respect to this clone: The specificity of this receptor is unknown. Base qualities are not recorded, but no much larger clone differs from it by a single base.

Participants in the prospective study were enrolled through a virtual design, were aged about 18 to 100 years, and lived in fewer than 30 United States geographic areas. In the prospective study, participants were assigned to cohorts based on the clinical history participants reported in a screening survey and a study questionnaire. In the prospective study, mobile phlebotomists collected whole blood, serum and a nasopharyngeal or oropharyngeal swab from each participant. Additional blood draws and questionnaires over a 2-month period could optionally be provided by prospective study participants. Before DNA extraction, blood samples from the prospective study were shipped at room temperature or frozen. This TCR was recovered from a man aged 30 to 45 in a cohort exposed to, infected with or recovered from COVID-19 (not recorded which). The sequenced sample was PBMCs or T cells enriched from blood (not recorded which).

Here is the DNA: TGTGCCAGCAGTCCAGTCCGGGTTAATCAGCCCCAGCATTTT. Its translation is CASSPVRVNQPQHF. The rearrangement combines TRBV28 with TRBJ1-5; the D gene lacks a confident call. Per the germline V gene, MDHEN is the CDR1 and SYDVKM is the CDR2. Trimming takes 5 bases from V and 4 bases from J, and the germline ends sit 12 bases apart. Measured from the cysteine to the phenylalanine, the CDR3 is 14 residues long. Of the read, only the CDR3 DNA is kept; its 42 bases are in frame from base 1.